This T cell receptor beta chain appears in the sequencing data of a study of CD8 T cells in Susac syndrome. For the study at large: When blood was drawn, patients with Susac syndrome were on intravenous immunoglobulin alone, on corticosteroids, or therapy-naive.

As to this clonotype: No antigen is known for it.

Trimming cost V 4 bases and J 8 bases; bases outside gene matches: 4. CDR1 is SGDLS, CDR2 YYNGEE, per germline. CDR3 length: 13 amino acids. Sequencing of TCR beta was carried out in blood CD8+ and CD4+ T cells. Isolation of CD8+ and CD4+ T cells was performed negatively, whereas enrichment of TEMRA cells was done by FACS. Study-wide points: The Susac syndrome CD4+ T cell repertoires displayed no clonal expansion.

The authors reverse transcribed roughly 0.5 to 1 ug RNA with random hexamers. One entry per CDR3 protein results from TCRdb running MiXCR on the immunoSEQ multiplex PCR reads. Of about 180,000 distinct CDR3 sequences detected, 85% to 95% appear once; the ten largest clones hold 0.12%. Sequenced sample: CD4+ T cells from PBMCs. The chain combines TRBV9 with TRBJ2-1; the match to TRBD2 covers 9 bases. The clonotype originates from a human donor with Susac syndrome. CDR3 nucleotides: TGTGCCAGCAGCCCGAGCGGGGGGTATGAGCAGTTCTTC. Amino acids: CASSPSGGYEQFF.